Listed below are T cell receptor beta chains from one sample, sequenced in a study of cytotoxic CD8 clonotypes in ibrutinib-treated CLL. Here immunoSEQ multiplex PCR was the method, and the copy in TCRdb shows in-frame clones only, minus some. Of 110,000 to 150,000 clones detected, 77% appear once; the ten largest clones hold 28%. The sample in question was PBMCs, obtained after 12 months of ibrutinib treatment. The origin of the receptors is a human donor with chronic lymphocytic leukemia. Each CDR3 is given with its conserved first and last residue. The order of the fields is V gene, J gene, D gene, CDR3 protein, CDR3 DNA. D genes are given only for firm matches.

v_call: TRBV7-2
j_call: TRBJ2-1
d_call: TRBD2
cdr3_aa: CASSPTSETYSYNEQFF
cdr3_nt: TGTGCCAGCAGCCCTACTAGCGAAACCTACTCCTACAATGAGCAGTTCTTC

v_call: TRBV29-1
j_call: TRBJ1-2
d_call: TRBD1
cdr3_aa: CSSDGQGEGYTF
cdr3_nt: TGCAGCTCAGACGGACAGGGGGAAGGCTACACCTTC

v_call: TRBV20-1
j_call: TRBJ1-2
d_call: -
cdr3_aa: CSAPLPGGYTF
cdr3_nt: TGCAGTGCCCCCCTCCCCGGGGGCTACACCTTC

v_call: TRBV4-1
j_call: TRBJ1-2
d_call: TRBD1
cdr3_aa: CASSQGQGYGYTF
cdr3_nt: TGCGCCAGCAGCCAAGGACAGGGTTATGGCTACACCTTC

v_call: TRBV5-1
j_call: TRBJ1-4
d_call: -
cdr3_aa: CASSSGNEKLFF
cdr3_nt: TGCGCCAGCAGCTCAGGAAATGAAAAACTGTTTTTT

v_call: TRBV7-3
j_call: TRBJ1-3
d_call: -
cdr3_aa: CATSTGGGNTIYF
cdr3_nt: TGTGCCACTAGTACGGGGGGTGGAAACACCATATATTTT

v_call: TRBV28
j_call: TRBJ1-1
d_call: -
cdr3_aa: CASSFGYTEAFF
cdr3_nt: TGTGCCAGCAGTTTTGGGTACACTGAAGCTTTCTTT

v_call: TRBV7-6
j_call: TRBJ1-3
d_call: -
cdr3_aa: CASSLVLIAGASSGNTIYF
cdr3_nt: TGTGCCAGCAGCTTAGTGTTGATCGCGGGGGCGAGCTCTGGAAACACCATATATTTT

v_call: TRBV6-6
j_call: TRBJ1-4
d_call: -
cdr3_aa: CASSYSPPQGEKLFF
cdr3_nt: TGTGCCAGCAGTTACTCCCCTCCGCAGGGTGAAAAACTGTTTTTT

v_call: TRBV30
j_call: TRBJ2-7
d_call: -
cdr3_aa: CAWSDPGGSYEQYF
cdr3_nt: TGTGCCTGGAGTGACCCAGGGGGGTCCTACGAGCAGTACTTC